This T cell receptor (beta chain) was identified during a study of graft-versus-host responses after intestinal transplantation. Study-level findings and limits: Present in recipient marrow, GvH clones included some that appeared first in ileum or blood.

Clones were read by immunoSEQ multiplex PCR, and TCRdb kept only the in-frame ones, dropping some. Of 85,000 to 100,000 clones listed, around 93% were seen once; the top ten hold around 0.37%. Concerning this clone: The antigen is undetermined.

The receptor's source is a human donor who was the organ donor for an intestinal transplant. The starting material was unstimulated CD4+ T cells sorted from spleen or lymph node cells, obtained before transplant.

CDR3 residues: CASSLAGDSYEQYF. The CDR3 DNA reads as TGTGCCAGCAGCTTAGCCGGAGACTCCTACGAGCAGTACTTC. The genes are TRBV7-9 and TRBJ2-7; no definite D call. CDR1 and CDR2 from the germline V gene are SEHNR and FQNEAQ (reference sequence). The V end lost 0 bases, the J end lost 0 bases, and 6 bases lay between the germline ends. The CDR3 loop spans 14 amino acids.